This T cell receptor (beta chain) was identified in a study of response to subunit inactivated influenza vaccine. General observations from the study: Authors suggested seasonal influenza vaccinations each recruit few new T cells.

This CDR3 is built from 19 residues. Germline CDR1 reads SGHAT; CDR2 reads FQNNGV. Trimming shortened V by 1 base and J by 5 bases, and 23 bases separated the two germline ends. About this clonotype: Its specificity is unknown.

One entry per CDR3 protein, called by TCRdb with MiXCR from the RT-PCR reads. The sample has about 780,000 distinct CDR3 sequences, about a fifth seen once; the top ten hold 11%. The V and J genes are TRBV11-2 and TRBJ2-2; possible D gene TRBD1, 6 bases. The specimen was PBMCs from blood, collected roughly 5 days after vaccination. The TCR comes from a man in his forties or fifties who received an inactivated influenza vaccine. DNA for the CDR3: TGTGCCAGCAGCTTAGTGACGTCCCGGGGTTGGGACACTACCGGGGAGCTGTTTTTT. Translation gives CASSLVTSRGWDTTGELFF.